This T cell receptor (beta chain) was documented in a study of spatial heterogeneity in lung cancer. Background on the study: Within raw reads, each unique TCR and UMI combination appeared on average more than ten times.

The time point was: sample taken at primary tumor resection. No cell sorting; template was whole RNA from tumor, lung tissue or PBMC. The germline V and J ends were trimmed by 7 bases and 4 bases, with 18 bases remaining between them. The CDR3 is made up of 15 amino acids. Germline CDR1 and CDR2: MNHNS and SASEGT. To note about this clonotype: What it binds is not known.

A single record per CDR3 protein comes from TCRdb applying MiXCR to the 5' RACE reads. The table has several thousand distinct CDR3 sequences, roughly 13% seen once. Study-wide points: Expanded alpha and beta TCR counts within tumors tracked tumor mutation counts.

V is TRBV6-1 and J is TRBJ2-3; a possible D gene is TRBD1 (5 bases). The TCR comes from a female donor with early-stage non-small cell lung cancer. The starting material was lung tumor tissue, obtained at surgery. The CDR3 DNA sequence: TGTGCCAGCAATGGAAGGGGTGTCGGGTCAGATACGCAGTATTTT. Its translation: CASNGRGVGSDTQYF.